The 30 T cell receptor beta chains below come from one sample, sequenced in a study of T-cell memory formation after mild COVID-19. TCRdb independently ran MiXCR on the 5' RACE reads; one entry per CDR3 protein. The repertoire has 500,000 to 650,000 distinct CDR3 sequences, about 22% of them found once; the top ten carry 7% to 9%. Material for sequencing was PBMCs or a T cell subset sorted from them (not recorded which). The receptors were sampled from an adult woman who had mild COVID-19 (a few samples of this study predate the infection). Cell type and time point are not known.

This clonotype was seen more than once but under ten times. The chain couples TRBV12-3 or TRBV12-4 to TRBJ1-2, with TRBD1 as a possible D gene (5 bases). The CDR3 runs to 14 residues. The germline V and J ends were trimmed by 3 bases and 4 bases, with 12 bases remaining between them. CDR3 DNA: TGTGCCAGCAGTTTTAGTACAGGACTCTATGGCTACACCTTC. Encoded protein: CASSFSTGLYGYTF.

The chain recombines TRBV3-1 with TRBJ2-3; 9 positions match TRBD2. Germline-derived CDR1 and CDR2 are LGHDT and YNNKEL (reference sequence). V lost 1 base and J lost 7; bases outside the gene matches: 12. The CDR3 contains 17 residues. The DNA for the CDR3 is TGTGCCAGCAGCCAAGGACCCCAGCGGGGGGAGCAGAATACGCAGTATTTT. Translation gives CASSQGPQRGEQNTQYF.

V gene TRBV7-9 combines with J gene TRBJ2-7, with 7 nucleotides matching TRBD1. The CDR3 covers 14 residues. Germline trimming cut 3 bases from V and 2 bases from J; bases unmatched to any gene: 4. Germline CDR1 SEHNR, CDR2 FQNEAQ (reference sequence). The chain's CDR3 is CASSLKGAAYEQYF. The CDR3 coding sequence is TGTGCCAGCAGCTTGAAGGGGGCTGCCTACGAGCAGTACTTC.

The chain is built from TRBV5-1 and TRBJ2-1; no firm D call. Trimming left V 3 bases short and J 5 bases short, with 12 bases between. The germline gives CDR1 SGHRS, CDR2 YFSETQ. This CDR3 region has 14 residues. CDR3 sequence (DNA): TGCGCCAGCAGCTCAGCCCTGCGGAACAATGAGCAGTTCTTC. As protein: CASSSALRNNEQFF.

This chain connects TRBV12-3 or TRBV12-4 to TRBJ1-4, with no clear D. The CDR3 sequence is 15 residues long. Trimming took off 2 bases at V and 8 bases at J, with 15 bases between the two ends. CDR3 sequence (DNA): TGTGCCAGCAGTTTATCCCTTGGCGGAGCAGAAAAACTGTTTTTT. It codes for CASSLSLGGAEKLFF.

V and J are TRBV15 and TRBJ2-1; D may correspond to TRBD1 or TRBD2 (5 bases each). The germline V and J ends were trimmed by 1 base and 3 bases, with 13 bases remaining between them. The CDR3 is 16 residues long. CDR1 LNHNV and CDR2 YYDKDF come from the germline V gene (reference sequence). CDR3 loop: CATSRGGRVLYNEQFF. For the CDR3, the DNA is TGTGCCACCAGCAGAGGGGGACGGGTTCTCTACAATGAGCAGTTCTTC.

The rearrangement joins TRBV18 to TRBJ2-4; possible D gene TRBD2, 5 bases. Germline V gene data show CDR1 as KGHSH and CDR2 as LQKENI. V shed 3 bases and J shed 7 bases, with 16 bases lying between them. The CDR3 has 15 amino acids. The CDR3 DNA follows: TGTGCCAGCTCACCCCTCGGGGATTTGGCGAACATTCAGTACTTC. Protein: CASSPLGDLANIQYF.

This clonotype was seen a handful of times. J is TRBJ2-4 and V is TRBV7-8, with no clear D. V was clipped by 1 base and J by 0 bases, with 16 bases between them. Germline V lookup: CDR1 SGHVS, CDR2 FQNEAQ. There are 18 residues in the CDR3. Here the CDR3 DNA reads TGTGCCAGCAGCTTAGGGTTATTCACACCACTAGCCAAAAACATTCAGTACTTC. It encodes CASSLGLFTPLAKNIQYF.

This rearrangement joins TRBV12-3 or TRBV12-4 to TRBJ1-5; TRBD1 matches at 9 bases. The CDR3 spans 15 residues. Unmatched junction bases numbered 6, after V lost 3 bases and J lost 6 bases. The DNA of the CDR3 is TGTGCCAGCAGTTTGGGGCAGGGACAGGGTCAGCCCCAGCATTTT. This gives the protein CASSLGQGQGQPQHF.

The sample holds a few counts of this clonotype. The CDR3 is CASSLAVSYYEQYF. CDR3 sequence (DNA): TGTGCCAGCAGCTTAGCCGTCAGCTACTACGAGCAGTACTTC. The chain is built from TRBV7-2 and TRBJ2-7; D uncertain. Germline V gene lookup returns CDR1 SGHTA and CDR2 FQGNSA. Trimming removed 0 bases from V and 3 bases from J, with 9 bases in between. The CDR3 has 14 residues.

This clonotype came up a few times. The CDR3 spells CASSVGLAGSNEQFF. The CDR3 coding sequence is TGTGCCAGCAGTGTAGGACTAGCGGGAAGCAATGAGCAGTTCTTC. The V and J genes are TRBV25-1 and TRBJ2-1, with 12 nucleotides matching TRBD2. This CDR3 has 15 amino acids. After removal of 4 bases from V and 6 bases from J, the junction contained 4 bases not matched to a gene. Per germline, CDR1 MGHDK and CDR2 SYGVNS.

This clonotype has more than one count but fewer than ten. The V call is TRBV4-2, the J call TRBJ2-2; 11 bases are shared with TRBD2. Per the germline V gene, CDR1 is LGHNA and CDR2 is YNFKEQ. CDR3 length: 16 residues. The J segment lost 1 base and the V segment lost 4 bases, leaving 2 bases of the junction unmatched. CDR3 region: CASSPTSGVNTGELFF. CDR3 sequence (DNA): TGTGCCAGCAGCCCGACTAGCGGGGTGAACACCGGGGAGCTGTTTTTT.

This clonotype occurred a few times. The chain combines TRBV7-9 with TRBJ2-7, with 12 bases that match TRBD2. Germline V gene sequence: CDR1 SEHNR, CDR2 FQNEAQ (reference sequence). The junction had 4 bases not matched to a gene; V was cut back by 6 bases and J by 7 bases. The CDR3 consists of 13 residues. CDR3 nucleotide sequence: TGTGCCAGCAGGGACACTAGCGGGGGGGAGCAGTACTTC. As protein: CASRDTSGGEQYF.

The chain links TRBV11-2 to TRBJ2-5, with D hard to call. Per the germline V gene, CDR1 is SGHAT and CDR2 is FQNNGV. The V end lost 4 bases, the J end lost 5 bases, and 8 bases lay between the germline ends. The CDR3 runs 12 residues. CDR3: CASSWALETQYF. The CDR3 coding sequence is TGTGCCAGCAGCTGGGCCCTGGAGACCCAGTACTTC.

The chain couples TRBV7-2 to TRBJ2-2; 16 positions agree with TRBD2. The CDR3 sequence is 18 residues long. Trimming removed 3 bases from V and 6 bases from J; junction bases left unmatched: 7. Germline V gives CDR1 SGHTA, CDR2 FQGNSA. The CDR3 DNA follows: TGTGCCAGCAGCTTTGCCGGGACTAGCGGGAGGGCAGCCGGGGAGCTGTTTTTT. It yields the protein CASSFAGTSGRAAGELFF.

The chain has TRBV23-1 and TRBJ2-3; 9 bases fit TRBD2. TRBV23-1 is designated an ORF whose function remains uncertain. The CDR3 has 17 residues. The junction had 6 bases not matched to a gene; V was cut back by 0 bases and J by 2 bases. CDR3 sequence reads: CASSQSSSGGYTDTQYF. The CDR3 DNA follows: TGCGCCAGCAGTCAATCGAGTAGCGGGGGCTACACAGATACGCAGTATTTT.

The rearrangement links TRBV6-2 or TRBV6-3 to TRBJ2-6; no firm D call. The V end lost 5 bases, the J end lost 4 bases, and 12 bases lay between the germline ends. The germline gives CDR1 MNHEY, CDR2 SVGEGT. This CDR3 region has 15 residues. In nucleotides, the CDR3 is TGTGCCAGCAGTGACGAACTTGGGGGGGCCAACGTCCTGACTTTC. Its translation: CASSDELGGANVLTF.

There are a few counts of this clonotype. The chain joins TRBV25-1 to TRBJ2-2; the match to TRBD1 covers 7 bases. The V gene's germline CDR1 is MGHDK and CDR2 SYGVNS. The CDR3 runs 15 residues. The J segment lost 5 bases and the V segment lost 0 bases, leaving 3 bases of the junction unmatched. The CDR3 is CASSEYGTETGELFF. The DNA for the CDR3 is TGTGCCAGCAGTGAATACGGGACAGAGACCGGGGAGCTGTTTTTT.

Only a few counts were recorded for this clonotype. J is TRBJ1-2 and V is TRBV25-1, with D possibly matching TRBD1 (5 bases). The length of the CDR3 is 14 residues. The V gene lost 4 bases and the J gene lost 5 bases, with 14 bases spanning the gap. The V gene's germline CDR1 is MGHDK and CDR2 SYGVNS. CDR3 protein: CASSGGPSGYGYTF. CDR3 sequence (DNA): TGTGCCAGCAGTGGGGGACCCTCTGGTTATGGCTACACCTTC.

The chain recombines TRBV7-3 with TRBJ2-1; D uncertain. Germline V CDR1 and CDR2: SGHTA, FQGTGA. The CDR3 covers 14 residues. The V gene lost 8 bases and the J gene lost 4 bases, with 15 bases spanning the gap. The CDR3 coding sequence is TGTGCCAGCCGCGGATCCACCCGTTACAATGAGCAGTTCTTC. Translation gives CASRGSTRYNEQFF.

This clonotype was counted only a few times. This chain joins TRBV27 and TRBJ2-2, with D uncertain. The CDR3 extends over 13 amino acids. V lost 7 bases, J lost 4 bases, and 10 bases lay in between. Germline CDR1 and CDR2: MNHEY and SMNVEV (reference sequence). In nucleotides, the CDR3 is TGTGCCAGCAACGATGGGATCACCGGGGAGCTGTTTTTT. As protein: CASNDGITGELFF.

In its sample, this clonotype was seen a few times. This chain joins TRBV11-2 and TRBJ2-1; D unclear. Trimming took 2 bases from V and 9 from J, leaving 11 bases between them. The CDR3 sequence is 13 residues long. Germline values: CDR1 SGHAT, CDR2 FQNNGV. This CDR3 is CASSLSILSEQFF. Here the CDR3 DNA reads TGTGCCAGCAGCTTAAGTATCCTCAGTGAGCAGTTCTTC.

The chain carries TRBV7-3 and TRBJ2-1; 13 positions agree with TRBD2. Germline-derived CDR1 and CDR2 are SGHTA and FQGTGA. CDR3 length: 20 amino acids. After removal of 0 bases from V and 3 bases from J, the junction contained 11 bases not matched to a gene. Here the CDR3 DNA reads TGTGCCAGCAGCTTAACGGGAACTAGCGGGAGGGCCCTCGACTACAATGAGCAGTTCTTC. Its translation: CASSLTGTSGRALDYNEQFF.

The chain combines TRBV13 with TRBJ2-7, with D uncertain. V lost 0 bases to trimming and J lost 4 bases, with 19 bases between them. Germline CDR1 reads PRHDT; CDR2 reads FYEKMQ (reference sequence). This CDR3 is 17 amino acids long. As DNA, the CDR3 is TGTGCCAGCAGCTTAGGGTCCGGCTCCGTTACCCTTTACGAGCAGTACTTC. It translates to CASSLGSGSVTLYEQYF.

This clonotype has only one observation. The chain uses TRBV19 and TRBJ2-1; D remains unclear. The CDR3 covers 17 residues. Trimming took 0 bases from V and 1 from J, leaving 13 bases between them. From germline, CDR1 is LNHDA and CDR2 SQIVND (reference sequence). The CDR3 DNA sequence: TGTGCCAGTAGTATAGATCGAGTGGGCCCTTCCTACAATGAGCAGTTCTTC. Translated, it gives CASSIDRVGPSYNEQFF.

This clonotype was observed a handful of times. The J gene is TRBJ2-1, the V gene TRBV10-3; 8 bases line up with TRBD2. This CDR3 spans 14 amino acids. V shed 6 bases, J shed 9 bases, and the junction held 10 bases outside the gene matches. From germline, CDR1 is ENHRY and CDR2 SYGVKD. The CDR3, as DNA: TGTGCCATCAGGGGAGAGCGGGCGGGGGGTGAGCAGTTCTTC. It is translated as CAIRGERAGGEQFF.

DNA of the CDR3: TGTGCCAGCAGCCCGATGGACGGCCCGGAGACCCAGTACTTC. Residues: CASSPMDGPETQYF. The gene calls are TRBV7-9 and TRBJ2-5; no definite D call. Germline CDR1 and CDR2: SEHNR and FQNEAQ (reference sequence). The CDR3 is 14 residues long. V lost 5 bases and J 5 bases, leaving 15 bases between the germline ends.

This chain uses TRBV29-1 with TRBJ1-2, with D possibly being TRBD1 (5 bases). The CDR3 extends over 13 amino acids. The germline V and J ends were trimmed by 6 bases and 5 bases, with 16 bases remaining between them. Germline CDR1 and CDR2: SQVTM and ANQGSEA. The CDR3 here is CSVPDYRTYGYTF. DNA of the CDR3: TGCAGCGTACCAGATTACAGGACGTATGGCTACACCTTC.

In this sample, this clonotype turned up a few times. This rearrangement joins TRBV7-7 to TRBJ2-5; D possibly matches TRBD1 or TRBD2 (5 bases each). The CDR3 extends over 14 amino acids. CDR1 and CDR2 (germline): SSHAT, FNYEAQ (reference sequence). V lost 6 bases and J 5 bases, leaving 16 bases between the germline ends. The DNA of the CDR3 is TGTGCCAGCAGTTTCACCGGGACGAAGGAGACCCAGTACTTC. Translated, it gives CASSFTGTKETQYF.

The chain couples TRBV15 to TRBJ1-1; D is undetermined. V shed 5 bases and J shed 2 bases, with 21 bases lying between them. CDR1 LNHNV and CDR2 YYDKDF come from the germline V gene (reference sequence). CDR3 length: 17 amino acids. The DNA for the CDR3 is TGTGCCACCAGCCCAGCGGGGTTGGCTCCAGCCAACACTGAAGCTTTCTTT. The encoded protein is CATSPAGLAPANTEAFF.